Here is one T cell receptor beta chain with its context. This sample was taken from a study of beta chain features in type 1 diabetes. Expressed TCRB transcripts were sequenced because the entire RNA isolate underwent reverse transcription. TCRdb's copy holds only in-frame clones and misses some; the assay was immunoSEQ multiplex PCR. The sample shows about 930,000 clones, about 17% of them seen only once. Germline CDR1 and CDR2: MGHDK and SYGVNS. This CDR3 has 15 amino acids. J was trimmed by 9 bases and V by 5 bases; bases with no gene match: 10. A CD45RO/CCR7/CD25/CD127/CD95/CD27 panel sorted naive, central memory, regulatory and stem cell-like memory CD4+ cells.

Sequenced sample: naive CD4+ T cells from blood. V usage is TRBV25-1 and J usage is TRBJ2-1; 10 nucleotides match TRBD1. This clonotype was obtained from a young woman in good health. The CDR3: CASSIPGTGVREQFF. The CDR3 bases are TGTGCCAGCAGTATACCCGGGACAGGGGTACGTGAGCAGTTCTTC.